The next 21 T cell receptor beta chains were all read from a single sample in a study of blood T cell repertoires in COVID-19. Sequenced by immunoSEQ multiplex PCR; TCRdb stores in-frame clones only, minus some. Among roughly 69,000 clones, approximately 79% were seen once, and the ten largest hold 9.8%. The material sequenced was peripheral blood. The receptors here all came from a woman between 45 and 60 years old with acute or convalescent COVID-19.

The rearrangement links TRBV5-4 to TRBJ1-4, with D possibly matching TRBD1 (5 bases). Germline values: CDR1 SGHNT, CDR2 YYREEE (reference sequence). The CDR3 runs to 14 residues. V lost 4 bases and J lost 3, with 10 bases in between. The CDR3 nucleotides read TGTGCCAGCAGCCCGGGCAGGGCTAATGAAAAACTGTTTTTT. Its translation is CASSPGRANEKLFF.

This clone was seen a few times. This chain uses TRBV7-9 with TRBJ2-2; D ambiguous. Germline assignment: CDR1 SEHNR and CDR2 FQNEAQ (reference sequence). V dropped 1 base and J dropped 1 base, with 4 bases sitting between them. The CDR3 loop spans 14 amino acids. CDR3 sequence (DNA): TGTGCCAGCAGCTTAGGTCAGAACACCGGGGAGCTGTTTTTT. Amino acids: CASSLGQNTGELFF.

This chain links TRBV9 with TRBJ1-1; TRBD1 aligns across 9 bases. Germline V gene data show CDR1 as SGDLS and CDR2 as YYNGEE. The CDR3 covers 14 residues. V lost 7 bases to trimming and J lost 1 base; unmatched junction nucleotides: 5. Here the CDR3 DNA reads TGTGCCAGCGGGGGACAGGGTTCGAACACTGAAGCTTTCTTT. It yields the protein CASGGQGSNTEAFF.

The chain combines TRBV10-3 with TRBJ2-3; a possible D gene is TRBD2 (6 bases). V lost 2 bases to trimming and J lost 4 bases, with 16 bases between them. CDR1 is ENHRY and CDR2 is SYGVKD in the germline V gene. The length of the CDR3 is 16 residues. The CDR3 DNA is TGTGCCATCAGTGAGCGCTACACGGGAGTTTCAGATACGCAGTATTTT. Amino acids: CAISERYTGVSDTQYF.

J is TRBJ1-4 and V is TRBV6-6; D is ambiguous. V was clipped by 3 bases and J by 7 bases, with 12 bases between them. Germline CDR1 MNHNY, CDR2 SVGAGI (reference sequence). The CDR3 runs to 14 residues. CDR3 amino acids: CASSYGESGEKLFF. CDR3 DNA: TGTGCCAGCAGTTATGGGGAGAGCGGTGAAAAACTGTTTTTT.

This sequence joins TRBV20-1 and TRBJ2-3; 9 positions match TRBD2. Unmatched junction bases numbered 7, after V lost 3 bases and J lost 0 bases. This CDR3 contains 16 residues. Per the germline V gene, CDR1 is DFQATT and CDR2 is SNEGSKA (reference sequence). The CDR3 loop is CSASHQRGVSTDTQYF. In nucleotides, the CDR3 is TGCAGTGCTAGTCACCAGCGGGGGGTTAGCACAGATACGCAGTATTTT.

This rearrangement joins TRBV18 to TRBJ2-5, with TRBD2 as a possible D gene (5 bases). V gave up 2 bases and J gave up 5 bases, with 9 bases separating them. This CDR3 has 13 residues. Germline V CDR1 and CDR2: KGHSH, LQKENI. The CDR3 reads CASSPGEIETQYF. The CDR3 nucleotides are TGTGCCAGCTCACCAGGGGAGATTGAGACCCAGTACTTC. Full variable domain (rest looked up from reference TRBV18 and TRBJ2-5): NAGVMQNPRHLVRRRGQEARLRCSPMKGHSHVYWYRQLPEEGLKFMVYLQKENIIDESGMPKERFSAEFPKEGPSILRIQQVVRGDSAAYFCASSPGEIETQYFGPGTRLLVL.

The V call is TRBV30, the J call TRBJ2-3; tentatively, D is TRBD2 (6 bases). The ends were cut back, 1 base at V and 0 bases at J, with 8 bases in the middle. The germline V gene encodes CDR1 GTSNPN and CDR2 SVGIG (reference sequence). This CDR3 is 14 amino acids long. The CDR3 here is CAWSDGTSTDTQYF. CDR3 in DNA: TGTGCCTGGAGTGACGGGACTAGCACAGATACGCAGTATTTT.

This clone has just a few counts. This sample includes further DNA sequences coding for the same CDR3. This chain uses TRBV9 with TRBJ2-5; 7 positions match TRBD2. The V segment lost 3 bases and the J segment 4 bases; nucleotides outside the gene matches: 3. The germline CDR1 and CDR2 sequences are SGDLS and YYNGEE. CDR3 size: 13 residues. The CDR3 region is CASSGGGLETQYF. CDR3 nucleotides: TGTGCCAGCAGCGGGGGGGGTTTAGAGACCCAGTACTTC.

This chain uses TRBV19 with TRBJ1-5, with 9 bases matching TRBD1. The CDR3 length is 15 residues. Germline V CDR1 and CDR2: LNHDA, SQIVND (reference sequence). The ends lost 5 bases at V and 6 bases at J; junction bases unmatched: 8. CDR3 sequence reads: CASSGTGGAVQPQHF. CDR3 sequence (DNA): TGTGCCAGTAGTGGTACAGGGGGCGCAGTTCAGCCCCAGCATTTT.

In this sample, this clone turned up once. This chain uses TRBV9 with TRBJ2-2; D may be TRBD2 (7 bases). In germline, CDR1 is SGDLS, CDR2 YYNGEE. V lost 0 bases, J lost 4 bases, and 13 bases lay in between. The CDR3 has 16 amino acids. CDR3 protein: CASSVVGRGSTGELFF. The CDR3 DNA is TGTGCCAGCAGCGTAGTAGGGAGGGGGTCCACCGGGGAGCTGTTTTTT. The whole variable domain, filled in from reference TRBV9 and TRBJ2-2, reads DSGVTQTPKHLITATGQRVTLRCSPRSGDLSVYWYQQSLDQGLQFLIQYYNGEERAKGNILERFSAQQFPDLHSELNLSSLELGDSALYFCASSVVGRGSTGELFFGEGSRLTVL.

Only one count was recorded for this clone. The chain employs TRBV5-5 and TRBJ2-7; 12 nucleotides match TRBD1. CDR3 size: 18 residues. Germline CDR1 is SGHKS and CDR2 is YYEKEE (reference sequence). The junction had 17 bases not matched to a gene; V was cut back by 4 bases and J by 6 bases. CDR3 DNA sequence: TGTGCCAGCAGCGTGTCCCAAATTCCGGGACAGGGGGCTGGCGAGCAGTACTTC. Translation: CASSVSQIPGQGAGEQYF.

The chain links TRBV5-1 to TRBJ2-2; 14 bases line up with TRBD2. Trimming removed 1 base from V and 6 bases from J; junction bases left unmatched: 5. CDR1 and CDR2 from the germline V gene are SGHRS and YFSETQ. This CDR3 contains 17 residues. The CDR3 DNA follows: TGCGCCAGCAGCTTGAGGACTAGCGGGAGGTCCTCCGGGGAGCTGTTTTTT. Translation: CASSLRTSGRSSGELFF.

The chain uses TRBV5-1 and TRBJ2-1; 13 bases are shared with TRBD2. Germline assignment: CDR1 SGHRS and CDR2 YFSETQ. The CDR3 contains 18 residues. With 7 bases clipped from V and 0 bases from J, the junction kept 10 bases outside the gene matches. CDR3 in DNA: TGCGCCAGCTCCTCGGGACTAGCGGGGACGAGCTCCTACAATGAGCAGTTCTTC. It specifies CASSSGLAGTSSYNEQFF.

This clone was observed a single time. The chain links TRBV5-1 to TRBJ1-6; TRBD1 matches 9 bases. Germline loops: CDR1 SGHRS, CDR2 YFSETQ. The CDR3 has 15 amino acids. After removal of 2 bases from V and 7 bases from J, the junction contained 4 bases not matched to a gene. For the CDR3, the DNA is TGCGCCAGCAGCTTATCCGGGACAGGGAATTCACCCCTCCACTTT. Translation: CASSLSGTGNSPLHF.

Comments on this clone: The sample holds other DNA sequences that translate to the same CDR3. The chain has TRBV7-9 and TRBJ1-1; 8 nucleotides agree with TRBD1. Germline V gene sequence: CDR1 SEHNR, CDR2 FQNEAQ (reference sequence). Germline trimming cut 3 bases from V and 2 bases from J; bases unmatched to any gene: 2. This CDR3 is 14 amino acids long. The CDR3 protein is CASSFGQGNTEAFF. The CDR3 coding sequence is TGTGCCAGCAGCTTTGGACAGGGTAACACTGAAGCTTTCTTT. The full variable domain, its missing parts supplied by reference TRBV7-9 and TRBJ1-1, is DTGVSQNPRHKITKRGQNVTFRCDPISEHNRLYWYRQTLGQGPEFLTYFQNEAQLEKSRLLSDRFSAERPKGSFSTLEIQRTEQGDSAMYLCASSFGQGNTEAFFGQGTRLTVV.

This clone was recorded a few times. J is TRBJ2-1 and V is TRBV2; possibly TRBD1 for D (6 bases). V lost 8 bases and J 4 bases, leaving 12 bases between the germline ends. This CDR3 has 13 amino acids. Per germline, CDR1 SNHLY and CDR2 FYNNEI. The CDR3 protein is CASGGTIYNEQFF. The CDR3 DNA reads TGTGCCAGCGGTGGGACAATATACAATGAGCAGTTCTTC.

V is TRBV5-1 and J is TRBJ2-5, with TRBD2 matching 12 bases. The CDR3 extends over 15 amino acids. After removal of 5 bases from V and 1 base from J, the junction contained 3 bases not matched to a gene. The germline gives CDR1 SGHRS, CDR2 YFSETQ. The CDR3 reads CASRGLAGPQETQYF. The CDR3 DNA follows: TGCGCCAGCAGGGGACTAGCGGGCCCCCAAGAGACCCAGTACTTC.

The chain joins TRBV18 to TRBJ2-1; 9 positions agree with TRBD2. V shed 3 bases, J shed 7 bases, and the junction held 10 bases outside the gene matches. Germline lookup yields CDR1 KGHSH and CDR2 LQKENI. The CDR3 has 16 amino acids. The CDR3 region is CASSPPQRGVGNEQFF. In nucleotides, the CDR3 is TGTGCCAGCTCACCTCCTCAGCGGGGGGTAGGGAATGAGCAGTTCTTC.

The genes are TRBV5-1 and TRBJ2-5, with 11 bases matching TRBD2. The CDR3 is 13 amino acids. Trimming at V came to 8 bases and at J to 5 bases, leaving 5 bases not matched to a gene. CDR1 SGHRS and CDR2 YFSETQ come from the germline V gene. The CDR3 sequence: CASTSGSEETQYF. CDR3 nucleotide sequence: TGCGCCAGTACTAGCGGGAGCGAGGAGACCCAGTACTTC.

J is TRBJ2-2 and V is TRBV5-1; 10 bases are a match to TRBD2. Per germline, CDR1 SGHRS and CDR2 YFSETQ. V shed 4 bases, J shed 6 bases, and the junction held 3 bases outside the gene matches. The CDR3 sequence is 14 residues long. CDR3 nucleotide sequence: TGCGCCAGCAGCACCGGGACTAGCGCCGGGGAGCTGTTTTTT. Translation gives CASSTGTSAGELFF.